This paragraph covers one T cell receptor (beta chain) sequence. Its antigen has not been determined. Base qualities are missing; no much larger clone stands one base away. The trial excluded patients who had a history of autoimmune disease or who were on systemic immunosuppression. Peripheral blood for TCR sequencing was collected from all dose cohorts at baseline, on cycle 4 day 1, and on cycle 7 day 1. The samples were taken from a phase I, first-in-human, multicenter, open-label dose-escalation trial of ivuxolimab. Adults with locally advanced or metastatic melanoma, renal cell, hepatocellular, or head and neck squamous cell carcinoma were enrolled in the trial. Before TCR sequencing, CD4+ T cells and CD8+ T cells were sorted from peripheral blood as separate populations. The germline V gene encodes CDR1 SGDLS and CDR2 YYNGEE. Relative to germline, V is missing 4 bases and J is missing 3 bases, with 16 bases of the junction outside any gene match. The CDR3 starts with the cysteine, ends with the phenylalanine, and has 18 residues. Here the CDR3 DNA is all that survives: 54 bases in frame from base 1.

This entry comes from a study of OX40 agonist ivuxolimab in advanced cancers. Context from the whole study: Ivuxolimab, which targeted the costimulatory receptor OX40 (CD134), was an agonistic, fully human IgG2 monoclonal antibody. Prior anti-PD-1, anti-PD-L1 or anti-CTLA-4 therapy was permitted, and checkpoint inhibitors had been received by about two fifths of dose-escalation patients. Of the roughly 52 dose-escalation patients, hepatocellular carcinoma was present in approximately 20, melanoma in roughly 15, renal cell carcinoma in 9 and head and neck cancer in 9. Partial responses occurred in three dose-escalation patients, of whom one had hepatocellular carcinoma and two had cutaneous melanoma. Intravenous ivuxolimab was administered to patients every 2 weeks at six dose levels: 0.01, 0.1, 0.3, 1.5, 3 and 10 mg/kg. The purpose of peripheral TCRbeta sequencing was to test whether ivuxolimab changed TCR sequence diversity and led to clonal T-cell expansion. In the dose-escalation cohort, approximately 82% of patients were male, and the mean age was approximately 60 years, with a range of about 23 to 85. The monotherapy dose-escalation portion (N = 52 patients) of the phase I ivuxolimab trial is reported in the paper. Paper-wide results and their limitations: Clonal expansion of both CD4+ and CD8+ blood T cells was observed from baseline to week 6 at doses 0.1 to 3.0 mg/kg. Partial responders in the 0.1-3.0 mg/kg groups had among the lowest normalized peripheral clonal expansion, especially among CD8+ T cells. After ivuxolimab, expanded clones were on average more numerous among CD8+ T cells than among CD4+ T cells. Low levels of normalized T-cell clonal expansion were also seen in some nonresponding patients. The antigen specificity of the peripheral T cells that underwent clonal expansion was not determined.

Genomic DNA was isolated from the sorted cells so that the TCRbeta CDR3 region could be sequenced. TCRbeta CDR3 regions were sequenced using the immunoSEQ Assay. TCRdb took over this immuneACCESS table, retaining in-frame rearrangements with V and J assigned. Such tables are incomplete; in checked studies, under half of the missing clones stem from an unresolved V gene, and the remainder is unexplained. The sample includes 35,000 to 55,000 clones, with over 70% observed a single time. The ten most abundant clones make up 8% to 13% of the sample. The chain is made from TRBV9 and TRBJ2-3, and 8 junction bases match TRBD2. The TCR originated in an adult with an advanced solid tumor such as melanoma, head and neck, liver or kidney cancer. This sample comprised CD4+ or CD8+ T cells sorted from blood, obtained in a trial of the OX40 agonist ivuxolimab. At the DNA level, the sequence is TGTGCCAGCAGCCTACCCTCTAGGGGAAGCGGGAGTACAGATACGCAGTATTTT. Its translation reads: CASSLPSRGSGSTDTQYF.